This T cell receptor beta chain was recorded in a study of cytomegalovirus exposure and HLA in healthy donors. Points from the study as a whole: Using the classifier, cytomegalovirus status was reportedly diagnosed with high specificity and sensitivity.

Germline loops: CDR1 MDHEN, CDR2 SYDVKM. The CDR3 runs to 17 residues. V dropped 6 bases and J dropped 7; count of bases not matched to a gene: 10. These donors were members of the 120-subject validation cohort, a group separate from the roughly 670-subject first cohort. Regarding this clone: Its antigen remains unidentified.

Clones were read by immunoSEQ multiplex PCR, and TCRdb kept only the in-frame ones, dropping some. The sample lists some 150,000 clones; just over 90% were seen once. This clonotype was obtained from a man between 18 and 29 years old in good health and CMV-seronegative. The chain carries TRBV28 and TRBJ2-1; 15 bases are a match to TRBD2. The sequenced material came from PBMCs. CDR3: CASRPGLAGGPGNEQFF. The CDR3 DNA reads TGTGCCAGCAGGCCAGGACTAGCGGGAGGGCCGGGAAATGAGCAGTTCTTC.